Included here is one T cell receptor (beta chain) sequence, with context. Data came from immunoSEQ multiplex PCR; TCRdb stores just in-frame clones and leaves some out. The sample lists almost 65,000 clones, approximately 90% seen once, with 1.7% in the top ten. CDR3 size: 15 residues. Germline CDR1 reads SGHDT; CDR2 reads YYEEEE. V shed 4 bases and J shed 2 bases, with 10 bases lying between them. This sample is part of a study of cytomegalovirus exposure and HLA in healthy donors. V and J are TRBV5-6 and TRBJ2-6, with D possibly matching TRBD2 (5 bases). The material sequenced was PBMCs. The origin of this receptor is a woman younger than 35 in good health and CMV-seronegative. Written as DNA, the CDR3 is TGTGCCAGCAGCGGACTCCCTCCTGGGGCCAACGTCCTGACTTTC. Its protein is CASSGLPPGANVLTF.